Here is one T cell receptor beta chain with its context. Its specificity is unknown. Germline loops: CDR1 MNHNY, CDR2 SVGAGI (reference sequence). The CDR3 sequence is 13 residues long. Trimming pared 2 bases from V and 6 bases from J, leaving 10 bases between. Sample time point: pretreatment peripheral blood. This record belongs to a study of PD-L1 blockade in urothelial cancer. On the study more broadly: At 3 weeks (second dose) and 6 weeks after starting treatment, blood was analyzed. Each blood sample yielded a median of about 140,000 T cells. Whole-study findings and limits: Pretreatment TCR clonality in blood, when below the median, was predictive of better survival.

Data came from immunoSEQ multiplex PCR; TCRdb stores just in-frame clones and leaves some out. The sample includes under 50,000 clones, 91% of them seen just once. The sequence was obtained from a woman aged 55-75 years with urothelial cancer. V usage is TRBV6-6 and J usage is TRBJ1-2, with a weak D call TRBD1 (5 bases). The sequenced sample was PBMCs, obtained around atezolizumab (anti-PD-L1) treatment. CDR3 loop: CASSYQGGDGYTF. CDR3 nucleotides: TGTGCCAGCAGTTACCAGGGTGGCGATGGCTACACCTTC.